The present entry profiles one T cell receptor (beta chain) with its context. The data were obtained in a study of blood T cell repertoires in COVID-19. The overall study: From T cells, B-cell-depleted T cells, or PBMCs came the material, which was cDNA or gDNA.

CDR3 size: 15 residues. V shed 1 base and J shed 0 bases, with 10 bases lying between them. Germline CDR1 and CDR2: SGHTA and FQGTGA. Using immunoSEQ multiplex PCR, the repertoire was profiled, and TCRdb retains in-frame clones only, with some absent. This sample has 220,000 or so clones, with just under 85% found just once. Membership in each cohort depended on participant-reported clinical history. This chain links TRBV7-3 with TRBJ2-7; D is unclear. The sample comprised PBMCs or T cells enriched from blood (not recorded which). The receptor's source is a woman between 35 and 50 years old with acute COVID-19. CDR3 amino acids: CASSLIPRSSYEQYF. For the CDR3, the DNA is TGTGCCAGCAGCTTAATTCCACGGAGCTCCTACGAGCAGTACTTC.